The following is a TCR beta chain sequence with its context. The source of the sample is a study of blood T cell repertoires in COVID-19. Generated by immunoSEQ multiplex PCR, the TCRdb table keeps only in-frame clones and is missing some. The sample includes about 45,000 clones, over 70% of them seen just once. Germline CDR1 is MNHEY and CDR2 is SVGAGI. With 4 bases clipped from V and 5 bases from J, the junction kept 7 bases outside the gene matches. This CDR3 comprises 15 residues. Sequencing input: peripheral blood. This chain joins TRBV6-5 and TRBJ2-5; 10 bases map to TRBD1. This receptor was identified in a human donor in a cohort sampled during active COVID-19. The CDR3 protein is CASSSPGQGRETQYF. The CDR3 DNA follows: TGTGCCAGCAGTTCGCCGGGACAGGGGAGGGAGACCCAGTACTTC.